This note documents a single TCR beta chain sequence. This clone was counted once. This receptor's antigen is unknown. There are no base qualities to consult, and no much larger clone falls within one base. The data stem from a study of shared clonotypes between healthy human individuals (TCRdb year 2020). Regarding the study in general: Two women and a few men aged 18 to 49 years were included in the cohort. Blood TCR repertoires of 5 or 6 healthy adults were deeply sequenced to estimate repertoire size and the extent of clonotype sharing between individuals. Per donor, three plates each were used for CD4 naive and CD4 memory, two for CD8 naive, and one for CD8 memory. Leukapheresis yielded between about 0.94 and 9 billion PBMCs per donor. Libraries were prepared and TCR repertoires were sequenced by different laboratories using diverse techniques, in order to increase sequencing depth and limit assay-specific biases. The full study reports these points: About 4.5% of naive CD4, roughly 3.6% of naive CD8, roughly 2.4% of memory CD4, and around 0.42% of memory CD8 clonotypes were shared across a few donors. Pairwise subsampling indicated that sequencing depth was expected to affect the degree of clonotype sharing among donors. Estimated clonotype richness was generally larger for naive than for memory subsets. Sampling was restricted to blood, and TCR repertoires in tissues likely differ from the TCR repertoires found in blood. The genetic and exposure-history diversity represented was limited by the small number of donors. Clonotypes shared by all four sorted-subset donors showed higher generation probabilities than non-shared clonotypes. Rarefaction of sorted-subset datasets indicated incomplete sequencing despite the large sequencing depth.

TCR CDR3 regions were amplified from genomic DNA by multiplex PCR using the deep immunoSEQ assay. Extracted genomic DNA from each cell subset was spread evenly across all wells of several immunoSEQ 96-well plates, with each plate serving as a replicate. Each replicate PCR for sorted subsets received around 200 ng genomic DNA, equal to some 32,000 T cell genomes. The purified libraries were quantified using a Qubit 3.0 fluorometer, sized with a Bioanalyzer 2100, and then quantified again using the KAPA Library Quantification kit. Every immunoSEQ 96-well plate was sequenced on a separate single-read 150-cycle Illumina NextSeq 550 flow cell. The original methods were these. Because only junctional sequences without quality scores were contained in the immunoSEQ output, filtering matching that applied to full-length reads could not be performed. Sequences were annotated with PyIR, a Python wrapper for IgBLAST v1.9, using IMGT germline references to assign V/J genes and CDR3. Reads were removed for weak V/J assignments (E-value above 1e-6), missing CDR3, stop codons, out-of-frame junctions, or ambiguous translated residues. V3J clonotypes were defined by identical inferred V gene, J gene, and CDR3 amino acid sequence. Percentage overlap between repertoires was calculated by dividing the number of shared unique clonotypes by the size of the smaller repertoire. Repertoire richness was assessed with RTK rarefaction, the Chao1 estimator, and Recon v2.1 estimates of unobserved clonotypes. OLGA was used to compute generation probabilities for all TCRbeta clonotypes that the gDNA method yielded from a few donors. The immuneACCESS repertoire file appears here via TCRdb, limited to in-frame rearrangements. These files lack a portion of the clones; in checked studies, under half of the deficit traces to unresolved V genes, and the cause of the others is not known. V and J calls and clone size are those listed in that table; D and trimming were worked out from the DNA. This sample has 2 million or so clones in its table, and roughly 94% of those were observed once. Roughly 0.13% of the sample belongs to the ten largest clones.

Healthy HIV-negative adults with no recently reported acute infections or vaccinations were included as donors. Every donor was a Caucasian adult residing in Nashville, Tennessee, USA. CD4+ T cells were enriched through magnetic negative selection, after which naive cells were positively selected on CD45RA and the remaining negative fraction served as the memory subset. Blood was collected by leukapheresis, and PBMCs were isolated by Ficoll-Histopaque density gradient centrifugation and then cryopreserved in liquid nitrogen vapor phase. Purity and quantity of every magnetically sorted T cell population were checked by analytical flow cytometry. From each sorted fraction, genomic DNA was isolated and quantified by UV absorbance on a Nanodrop 2000c. Sequencing used naive CD4+ T cells sorted from blood. This sample's cell subset or site label indicates: CD45RA+ positively selected. The TCR originated in a young man in good health.

Read as DNA, the sequence is TGTGCCGGGGCGCGGGGGACTCAAGAGACCCAGTACTTC. Its coded protein is CAGARGTQETQYF. The chain was built from TRBV7-9 and TRBJ2-5; TRBD2 agrees with 7 junctional bases. The junction shows trimming of 11 bases on V and 2 bases on J, and the gene matches do not reach 8 bases of it. CDR1 and CDR2, per the germline V gene (reference sequence), are SEHNR and FQNEAQ. The CDR3 contains 13 residues, cysteine and phenylalanine counted. Only the CDR3 part of the read is kept: 39 bases, read in frame from the first base. The CDR3 plus the reference TRBV7-9 and TRBJ2-5 genes for the other parts give the full variable domain: DTGVSQNPRHKITKRGQNVTFRCDPISEHNRLYWYRQTLGQGPEFLTYFQNEAQLEKSRLLSDRFSAERPKGSFSTLEIQRTEQGDSAMYLCAGARGTQETQYFGPGTRLLVL.